One and the same sample provided the 14 T cell receptor beta chains below, sequenced in a study of fetal regulatory T cell absence and autoimmunity. Measured with immunoSEQ multiplex PCR; TCRdb has only the in-frame clones, and not every one. This sample yields approximately 94,000 clones, of which about three quarters are seen a single time; less than 2.5% belongs to the top ten. What was sequenced was pancreas tissue. All receptors come from a male donor with IPEX syndrome.

The V gene is TRBV5-4, the J gene TRBJ2-7; 10 bases are shared with TRBD2. With V trimmed by 4 bases and J by 5 bases, 9 bases remained unmatched. The CDR3 consists of 15 residues. Germline loops: CDR1 SGHNT, CDR2 YYREEE (reference sequence). The CDR3 coding sequence is TGTGCCAGCAGCCCCAGCGGGAGGGCCACCCACGAGCAGTACTTC. Its protein is CASSPSGRATHEQYF.

A few counts support this clone. V gene TRBV7-2 combines with J gene TRBJ2-7; 14 bases match TRBD2. The V and J ends lost 6 bases and 2 bases, in that order; junction bases with no gene match: 0. The length of the CDR3 is 14 residues. Germline V gene sequence: CDR1 SGHTA, CDR2 FQGNSA. CDR3 amino acids: CASRTSGGAYEQYF. For the CDR3, the DNA is TGTGCCAGCAGGACTAGCGGGGGGGCCTACGAGCAGTACTTC.

About this clone itself: Germline and junction disagree at one end, which may indicate a read error. The V and J genes are TRBV6-6 and TRBJ1-5, with D possibly matching TRBD1 (6 bases). This CDR3 contains 13 residues. From germline, CDR1 is MNHNY and CDR2 SVGAGI (reference sequence). This CDR3 reads CASSSGGPWTRFF. The CDR3 DNA reads as TGTGCCAGCAGTTCGGGGGGCCCATGGACCAGATTTTTT.

V gene TRBV29-1 combines with J gene TRBJ2-3, with 9 bases matching TRBD1. Trimming at V came to 6 bases and at J to 1 base, leaving 2 bases not matched to a gene. The CDR3 has 13 amino acids. The germline V gene has CDR1 SQVTM and CDR2 ANQGSEA. CDR3: CSVRDRGTDTQYF. The CDR3 coding sequence is TGCAGCGTCCGGGACAGGGGCACAGATACGCAGTATTTT.

The chain recombines TRBV12-5 with TRBJ2-3; TRBD1 matches at 7 bases. The junction had 5 bases not matched to a gene; V was cut back by 0 bases and J by 14 bases. Germline V lookup: CDR1 LGHNT, CDR2 FRNRAP. CDR3 size: 12 residues. The CDR3 nucleotides read TGTGCTAGTGGTTTGGTAACGACAGGGTTGTATTTT. Translating gives CASGLVTTGLYF.

The chain has TRBV28 and TRBJ1-2; TRBD1 might be the D (5 bases). CDR3 size: 13 residues. The V gene's germline CDR1 is MDHEN and CDR2 SYDVKM. Trimming pared 1 base from V and 8 bases from J, leaving 11 bases between. DNA of the CDR3: TGTGCCAGCAGTTTATTGGGGGATGCAGGCTACACCTTC. Amino acids: CASSLLGDAGYTF.

The sample holds one count of this clone. The genes are TRBV5-6 and TRBJ1-1; D gene ambiguous. Germline V gene data show CDR1 as SGHDT and CDR2 as YYEEEE. The CDR3 is 15 residues long. Trimming stripped 3 bases from V and 0 bases from J, with 12 bases between. The CDR3 nucleotides read TGTGCCAGCAGCTCAATCAGCAGCATGAACACTGAAGCTTTCTTT. This sequence encodes CASSSISSMNTEAFF.

The J gene is TRBJ2-1, the V gene TRBV4-1, with TRBD2 matching 7 bases. Germline CDR1 is MGHRA and CDR2 is YSYEKL. The V segment lost 2 bases and the J segment 10 bases; nucleotides outside the gene matches: 11. This CDR3 has 15 amino acids. This CDR3 is CASSQIPLPGGEQFF. The CDR3 DNA reads as TGCGCCAGCAGCCAAATCCCCCTTCCGGGGGGAGAGCAGTTCTTC.

The chain couples TRBV7-2 to TRBJ2-2, with 8 bases lining up with TRBD2. Germline loops: CDR1 SGHTA, CDR2 FQGNSA. The V segment lost 0 bases and the J segment 1 base; nucleotides outside the gene matches: 1. The CDR3 contains 16 residues. The CDR3 sequence: CASSLASGGNTGELFF. As DNA, the CDR3 is TGTGCCAGCAGCTTAGCCAGCGGGGGGAACACCGGGGAGCTGTTTTTT.

This chain uses TRBV5-1 with TRBJ1-2; 7 bases map to TRBD1. The ends lost 0 bases at V and 4 bases at J; junction bases unmatched: 3. The germline V gene encodes CDR1 SGHRS and CDR2 YFSETQ. The length of the CDR3 is 14 residues. CDR3 in DNA: TGCGCCAGCAGCTTGGCCGGGGACAGCTATGGCTACACCTTC. It translates to CASSLAGDSYGYTF.

Here the CDR3 DNA reads TGTGCCAGCAGCAATACAGGGTCGGAACAGCCCCAGCATTTT. It is translated as CASSNTGSEQPQHF. The chain uses TRBV6-6 and TRBJ1-5, with D perhaps matching TRBD1 (6 bases). This CDR3 is 14 amino acids long. Deletions cut 6 bases from V and 7 bases from J, with 16 bases between. Germline CDR1 reads MNHNY; CDR2 reads SVGAGI (reference sequence).

This chain joins TRBV5-1 and TRBJ2-1, with no clear D. CDR3 length equals 14 residues. Looked up from germline, CDR1 is SGHRS and CDR2 is YFSETQ. V dropped 4 bases and J dropped 5 bases, with 13 bases sitting between them. In nucleotides, the CDR3 is TGCGCCAGCAGCGTAACTACTGGGCACAATGAGCAGTTCTTC. Encoded protein: CASSVTTGHNEQFF.

This clone was counted a few times. This sequence joins TRBV10-3 and TRBJ2-3; 9 nucleotides agree with TRBD1. V gave up 9 bases and J gave up 4 bases; unmatched junction bases: 11. CDR1 and CDR2 from the germline V gene are ENHRY and SYGVKD. The CDR3 contains 15 residues. CDR3: CAIGNRGLTADTQYF. CDR3 bases: TGTGCCATAGGGAACAGGGGGCTGACGGCAGATACGCAGTATTTT.

In its sample, this clone was seen a few times. V is TRBV4-1 and J is TRBJ2-3, with TRBD2 matching 11 bases. Germline-derived CDR1 and CDR2 are MGHRA and YSYEKL. The CDR3 runs 17 residues. The ends lost 6 bases at V and 3 bases at J; junction bases unmatched: 11. In DNA form, the CDR3 reads TGCGCCAGCAGGCTCGGGACTAGCGGAGGGGGTACAGATACGCAGTATTTT. It codes for CASRLGTSGGGTDTQYF.